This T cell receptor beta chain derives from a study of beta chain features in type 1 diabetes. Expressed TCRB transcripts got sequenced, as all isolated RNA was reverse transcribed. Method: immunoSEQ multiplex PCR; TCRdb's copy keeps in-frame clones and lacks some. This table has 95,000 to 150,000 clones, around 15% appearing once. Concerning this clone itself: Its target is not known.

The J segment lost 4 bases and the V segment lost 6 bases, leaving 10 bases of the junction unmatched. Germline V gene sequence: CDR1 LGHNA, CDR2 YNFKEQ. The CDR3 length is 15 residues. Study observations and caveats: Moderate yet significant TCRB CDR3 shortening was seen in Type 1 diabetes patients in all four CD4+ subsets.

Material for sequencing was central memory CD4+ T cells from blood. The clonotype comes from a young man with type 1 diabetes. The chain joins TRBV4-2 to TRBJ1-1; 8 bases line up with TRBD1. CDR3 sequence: CASREQAGGTTEAFF. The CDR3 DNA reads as TGTGCCAGCAGAGAACAGGCAGGGGGCACCACTGAAGCTTTCTTT.